Presented here are 23 T cell receptor beta chains from one specimen sequenced in a study of cytomegalovirus exposure and HLA in healthy donors (dated by TCRdb to 2016 to 2017). The library relied on the immunoSEQ multiplex PCR assay. For the multiplex PCR, a mixture combining 60 forward primers for TCR Vbeta segments and 13 reverse primers for TCR Jbeta segments was used. This is the immuneACCESS table as TCRdb keeps it, with only in-frame sequences that have V and J called. A part of the clones is gone; compared with another copy, unresolved V genes explain less than half, and the rest is unexplained. The sample table shows 80,000 to 100,000 clones, and 70% to 75% are seen once. Roughly 16% of the sample comes from the top ten. The specimen was PBMCs. The receptors come from a woman under 30 in good health and CMV-seropositive.

V gene TRBV11-2 combines with J gene TRBJ1-1; tentatively, D is TRBD1 (5 bases). V lost 2 bases, J lost 4 bases, and 17 bases lay in between. From germline, CDR1 is SGHAT and CDR2 FQNNGV. This CDR3 comprises 16 residues. CDR3 sequence: CASSLRLRVVGTEAFF. The CDR3 DNA reads TGTGCCAGCAGCTTAAGACTCAGGGTTGTCGGCACTGAAGCTTTCTTT.

The genes are TRBV15 and TRBJ1-5, with D maybe TRBD1 (5 bases). CDR1 and CDR2 from the germline V gene are LNHNV and YYDKDF (reference sequence). The CDR3 runs to 16 residues. V was cut by 1 base and J by 0 bases, with 10 bases left in between. The CDR3 here is CATSRGARASNQPQHF. In nucleotides, the CDR3 is TGTGCCACCAGCAGAGGAGCCAGGGCTAGCAATCAGCCCCAGCATTTT.

The V gene is TRBV10-3, the J gene TRBJ1-3, with a weak D call TRBD1 (6 bases). The V end lost 6 bases, the J end lost 0 bases, and 12 bases lay between the germline ends. Germline CDR1 reads ENHRY; CDR2 reads SYGVKD. CDR3 length: 15 amino acids. The CDR3 loop is CAIRPDRSSGNTIYF. CDR3 nucleotides: TGTGCCATCAGACCCGACAGGTCCTCTGGAAACACCATATATTTT.

The V call is TRBV6-1, the J call TRBJ2-3; 10 nucleotides align to TRBD1. Germline V lookup: CDR1 MNHNS, CDR2 SASEGT. The CDR3 runs to 16 residues. Germline trimming cut 2 bases from V and 6 bases from J; bases unmatched to any gene: 8. This chain's CDR3 is CASSELDRGLGDTQYF. The DNA of the CDR3 is TGTGCCAGCAGTGAATTGGACAGGGGGTTAGGGGATACGCAGTATTTT.

This chain connects TRBV9 to TRBJ2-1; TRBD2 matches at 12 bases. There are 17 residues in the CDR3. From germline, CDR1 is SGDLS and CDR2 YYNGEE. V dropped 3 bases and J dropped 7; count of bases not matched to a gene: 11. The CDR3 region has the DNA TGTGCCAGCAGCGCCAACCCTAGCGGGAGGGGGGTGAATGAGCAGTTCTTC. Protein product: CASSANPSGRGVNEQFF. Variable domain in full (rest from reference TRBV9 and TRBJ2-1): DSGVTQTPKHLITATGQRVTLRCSPRSGDLSVYWYQQSLDQGLQFLIQYYNGEERAKGNILERFSAQQFPDLHSELNLSSLELGDSALYFCASSANPSGRGVNEQFFGPGTRLTVL.

V usage is TRBV6-5 and J usage is TRBJ1-2, with a tentative D call TRBD1 (5 bases). This CDR3 has 14 residues. V was trimmed by 7 bases and J by 8 bases, leaving 20 bases between them. Per germline, CDR1 MNHEY and CDR2 SVGAGI. CDR3 residues: CASISPTWGEGYTF. Written as DNA, the CDR3 is TGTGCCAGCATATCCCCAACTTGGGGGGAGGGCTACACCTTC.

This clone came up a few times. The chain carries TRBV6-1 and TRBJ2-4, with D possibly TRBD2 on 5 matching bases. The CDR3 has 12 amino acids. Germline-derived CDR1 and CDR2 are MNHNS and SASEGT. V was shortened by 8 bases and J by 8 bases, with 13 bases between the two germline ends. The CDR3 reads CASLDPRDIQYF. The DNA of the CDR3 is TGTGCCAGCCTCGACCCGAGGGACATTCAGTACTTC.

This clone showed up just a few times. J is TRBJ1-2 and V is TRBV28, with 9 bases fitting TRBD1. Per the germline V gene, CDR1 is MDHEN and CDR2 is SYDVKM. Losses at the gene ends were 5 bases for V and 4 bases for J; bases not matched to a gene: 8. The CDR3 is 15 residues long. Here the CDR3 DNA reads TGTGCCAGCAGTCGTCCGGGACAGGGCGCCTATGGCTACACCTTC. Translated: CASSRPGQGAYGYTF.

The CDR3 DNA reads TGTGCCAGCAGCTCGATACACCGGGACAGCTATGGCTACACCTTC. Translating gives CASSSIHRDSYGYTF. The chain uses TRBV5-4 and TRBJ1-2, with 7 bases matching TRBD1. Germline loops: CDR1 SGHNT, CDR2 YYREEE (reference sequence). The CDR3 covers 15 residues. V was pared by 3 bases and J by 4 bases, with 9 bases of the junction left unmatched.

The CDR3 region is CASSLTALFNYGYTF. The CDR3 DNA follows: TGTGCCAGCAGTTTGACAGCCCTTTTTAACTATGGCTACACCTTC. The chain uses TRBV28 and TRBJ1-2; possibly TRBD1 for D (5 bases). Germline V gene lookup returns CDR1 MDHEN and CDR2 SYDVKM. The CDR3 spans 15 residues. Trimming left V 3 bases short and J 1 base short, with 12 bases between.

The count of this clone is one. The chain carries TRBV19 and TRBJ1-6, with D possibly TRBD1 on 6 matching bases. Germline-derived CDR1 and CDR2 are LNHDA and SQIVND (reference sequence). The length of the CDR3 is 13 residues. Trimming stripped 5 bases from V and 8 bases from J, with 10 bases between. The CDR3 nucleotides are TGTGCCAGTAGTCCACGGACAGATTCACCCCTCCACTTT. This sequence encodes CASSPRTDSPLHF.

The genes are TRBV4-2 and TRBJ2-7; D gene uncertain. Germline V gene lookup returns CDR1 LGHNA and CDR2 YNFKEQ. This CDR3 has 14 amino acids. Trimming took 1 base from V and 5 from J, leaving 12 bases between them. The DNA of the CDR3 is TGTGCCAGCAGCCAAGTATTGGGCCGAGACGAGCAGTACTTC. It specifies CASSQVLGRDEQYF.

The chain couples TRBV4-2 to TRBJ1-2, with a tentative D call TRBD1 (5 bases). Germline lookup yields CDR1 LGHNA and CDR2 YNFKEQ. Between the trimmed V and J ends, which lost 3 bases and 3 bases, there was a span of 8 bases. CDR3 length equals 13 residues. The CDR3 region has the DNA TGTGCCAGCAGCCAGGGGGAGGACTATGGCTACACCTTC. Translation: CASSQGEDYGYTF.

CDR3 in DNA: TGTGCCAGTAGTATTAGGGCGGGATACGAGCAGTTCTTC. It is translated as CASSIRAGYEQFF. V usage is TRBV19 and J usage is TRBJ2-1, with a tentative D call TRBD2 (6 bases). The germline V gene encodes CDR1 LNHDA and CDR2 SQIVND (reference sequence). CDR3 size: 13 residues. The ends were cut back, 3 bases at V and 10 bases at J, with 13 bases in the middle.

The CDR3 coding sequence is TGTGCCAGCAGCCCAGGGAACAGGGAAGAGCGCACTGAAGCTTTCTTT. Translated, it gives CASSPGNREERTEAFF. The genes are TRBV4-2 and TRBJ1-1, with D perhaps TRBD1 (6 bases). V was shortened by 4 bases and J by 4 bases, with 19 bases between the two germline ends. This CDR3 contains 16 residues. Germline lookup yields CDR1 LGHNA and CDR2 YNFKEQ.

This clone was picked up a small number of times. The chain has TRBV10-2 and TRBJ2-7, with 8 bases fitting TRBD1. In germline, CDR1 is WSHSY, CDR2 SAAADI. V lost 0 bases, J lost 2 bases, and 3 bases stayed unmatched. CDR3 length: 15 residues. Here the CDR3 reads CASSESNRGAYEQYF. Written as DNA, the CDR3 is TGCGCCAGCAGTGAGTCCAACAGGGGGGCCTACGAGCAGTACTTC.

This chain connects TRBV28 to TRBJ2-7, with 8 bases matching TRBD2. The CDR3 totals 14 residues. The J segment lost 7 bases and the V segment lost 5 bases, leaving 10 bases of the junction unmatched. The V gene's germline CDR1 is MDHEN and CDR2 SYDVKM. The DNA for the CDR3 is TGTGCCAGCAGTAGTAGCGGGGTTCTAAGGGAGCAGTACTTC. It codes for CASSSSGVLREQYF.

This clone was detected only a few times. The chain is built from TRBV7-9 and TRBJ1-1; D not resolved. V was clipped by 7 bases and J by 3 bases, with 15 bases between them. The CDR3 runs 14 residues. The germline gives CDR1 SEHNR, CDR2 FQNEAQ (reference sequence). CDR3 nucleotides: TGTGCCAGCAATGACCGGAGGAGGGACACTGAAGCTTTCTTT. It yields the protein CASNDRRRDTEAFF.

The chain joins TRBV7-9 to TRBJ1-2, with D possibly matching TRBD1 (6 bases). With 8 bases removed from V and 4 bases from J, the gap between germline ends came to 14 bases. CDR1 is SEHNR and CDR2 is FQNEAQ in the germline V gene (reference sequence). CDR3 length: 13 residues. The CDR3 DNA is TGTGCCAGCTCGCCCGGGACACCCTATGGCTACACCTTC. The encoded protein is CASSPGTPYGYTF.

The V call is TRBV2, the J call TRBJ2-3, with D maybe TRBD2 (5 bases). Germline V gene sequence: CDR1 SNHLY, CDR2 FYNNEI. The CDR3 length is 14 residues. Trimming took off 6 bases at V and 2 bases at J, with 12 bases between the two ends. Here the CDR3 reads CASSGGFTTDTQYF. The DNA of the CDR3 is TGTGCCAGCAGCGGCGGGTTTACCACAGATACGCAGTATTTT.

The chain recombines TRBV6-1 with TRBJ2-5; a weak D match, TRBD2 (5 bases). Germline CDR1 and CDR2: MNHNS and SASEGT. Trimming took 5 bases from V and 2 from J, leaving 15 bases between them. The length of the CDR3 is 15 residues. CDR3 coding DNA: TGTGCCAGCAGTAACCACCGGACGGGACAAGAGACCCAGTACTTC. Its translation: CASSNHRTGQETQYF.

V usage is TRBV10-2 and J usage is TRBJ1-2; the D gene is possibly TRBD1 (6 bases). The CDR3 sequence is 15 residues long. The V gene lost 5 bases and the J gene lost 4 bases, with 17 bases spanning the gap. Germline values: CDR1 WSHSY, CDR2 SAAADI. The CDR3 spells CASSLQGVWGYGYTF. Here the CDR3 DNA reads TGCGCCAGCAGTTTACAGGGCGTCTGGGGCTATGGCTACACCTTC.

This chain connects TRBV28 to TRBJ1-2; TRBD1 matches 8 bases. Trimming took 3 bases from V and 2 from J; bases not matched to a gene: 5. The CDR3 has 15 residues. Germline CDR1 reads MDHEN; CDR2 reads SYDVKM. CDR3 nucleotides: TGTGCCAGCAGTTTGCCCAGGGGGCTGAACTATGGCTACACCTTC. Amino acid sequence: CASSLPRGLNYGYTF.